This T cell receptor (beta chain) was captured by sequencing in a study of CD8+CD57+ T cells in acquired aplastic anemia. Study-wide background: On average, healthy donors gave about 10.8 million reads for CD4+ cells.

As for this clonotype: The antigen is unknown.

Overall study findings and caveats: Patients shared approximately 30 CD8+ CDR3 sequences with controls. Between the patient and control groups, CD8+ Simpson's diversity did not differ significantly.

Trimming left V 5 bases short and J 4 bases short, with 14 bases between. The CDR3 covers 14 residues. CDR1 and CDR2 from the germline V gene are SNHLY and FYNNEI. TCR beta VDJ and CDR3 profiling used genomic DNA as template. TCRdb ran MiXCR on the reads and lists one entry per CDR3 protein. The sample holds about 210,000 distinct CDR3 sequences, roughly 33% seen once. The gene calls are TRBV2 and TRBJ1-2; D ambiguous. This receptor was identified in a human donor in good health, serving as a control. Sequencing used sorted CD4+, CD8+, or CD8+CD57+ T cells (not recorded which) from PBMCs. CDR3 coding DNA: TGTGCCAGCAGTTGCTCTTCCGGAGGCTATGGCTACACCTTC. As protein: CASSCSSGGYGYTF.